Listed below are T cell receptor beta chains from one sample, sequenced in a study of T cells in Graves' hyperthyroidism and ophthalmopathy. TCRdb independently ran MiXCR on the multiplex PCR reads; one entry per CDR3 protein. In the table there are approximately 360,000 distinct CDR3 sequences, around a quarter of which are singletons. The sample was blood. The origin of the receptors is a man aged 45-65 years with Graves' hyperthyroidism. Both conserved end residues are part of each CDR3. The D gene is left open where the match is weak. Size values are once, few and many counts, or a class for expanded clones, and some rows have none.

>few|14|NA|TRBV30|TRBJ2-1
CAWSGSALVNEQFF
TGTGCCTGGAGTGGCTCAGCCCTCGTCAATGAGCAGTTCTTC
>many|12|NA|TRBV30|TRBJ1-1
CAWSRPSLAAFF
TGTGCCTGGAGTCGTCCTTCCCTGGCAGCTTTCTTT
>NA|16|TRBD1|TRBV5-1|TRBJ1-5
CASSLGDRGLGQPQHF
TGCGCCAGCAGCTTGGGGGACAGGGGGCTAGGGCAGCCCCAGCATTTT
>few|14|TRBD1|TRBV6-2/TRBV6-3|TRBJ1-2
CASSYPKQGAGYTF
TGTGCCAGCAGTTACCCGAAGCAGGGGGCAGGCTACACCTTC
>NA|14|NA|TRBV3-1|TRBJ1-2
CASSQDTGERGYTF
TGTGCCAGCAGCCAAGATACAGGAGAACGTGGCTACACCTTC
>NA|13|NA|TRBV29-1|TRBJ1-3
CSGWDNSGNTIYF
TGCAGCGGTTGGGACAACTCTGGAAACACCATATATTTT
>NA|11|NA|TRBV12-3/TRBV12-4|TRBJ2-3
CAITHRDTQYF
TGTGCCATAACCCACAGAGATACGCAGTATTTT
>many|14|NA|TRBV11-3|TRBJ2-7
CASSLTEVSYEQYF
TGTGCCAGCAGCTTAACGGAGGTCTCCTACGAGCAGTACTTC
>NA|15|NA|TRBV30|TRBJ1-1
CAWSVRFMVGQGAFF
TGTGCCTGGAGTGTACGGTTTATGGTTGGGCAGGGGGCTTTCTTT
>few|16|TRBD1|TRBV5-1|TRBJ1-1
CASSLGAGGMNTEAFF
TGCGCCAGCAGCTTAGGGGCAGGGGGCATGAACACTGAAGCTTTCTTT
>NA|15|NA|TRBV7-9|TRBJ2-5
CASSSVLENQETQYF
TGTGCCAGCAGCTCGGTACTAGAAAACCAAGAGACCCAGTACTTC
>few|12|NA|TRBV20-1|TRBJ2-3
CSARKVEGLQYF
TGCAGTGCTAGAAAGGTAGAGGGACTTCAGTATTTT
>NA|15|NA|TRBV18|TRBJ2-7
CASSPGRGAAYEQYF
TGTGCCAGCTCACCGGGTCGGGGGGCCGCCTACGAGCAGTACTTC
>NA|14|TRBD1|TRBV5-1|TRBJ1-1
CASSAGTGRAEAFF
TGCGCCAGCAGCGCCGGGACAGGGCGGGCTGAAGCTTTCTTT
>few|13|NA|TRBV7-9|TRBJ2-5
CASSFGVDETQYF
TGTGCCAGCAGCTTCGGGGTCGATGAGACCCAGTACTTC
>many|17|NA|TRBV5-1|TRBJ2-3
CASSLAIVGGYTDTQYF
TGCGCCAGCAGCTTGGCCATTGTCGGCGGATACACAGATACGCAGTATTTT
>NA|15|TRBD1|TRBV27|TRBJ2-5
CASSAGQGLSETQYF
TGTGCCAGCAGTGCTGGACAGGGGCTGTCGGAGACCCAGTACTTC
>few|16|NA|TRBV20-1|TRBJ1-1
CSARDGGPRPITEAFF
TGCAGTGCTAGAGATGGGGGACCCCGCCCGATTACTGAAGCTTTCTTT
>NA|15|TRBD1|TRBV7-9|TRBJ1-4
CASSPTTGEEEKLFF
TGTGCCAGCAGCCCAACTACAGGGGAGGAAGAAAAACTGTTTTTT
>NA|14|TRBD1|TRBV7-2|TRBJ2-1
CASSGQTGGSEQFF
TGTGCCAGCAGCGGCCAAACAGGGGGCAGTGAGCAGTTCTTC
>NA|16|TRBD2|TRBV5-1|TRBJ2-7
CASSSAARSSGYEQYF
TGCGCCAGCAGCTCCGCGGCCAGGTCTAGCGGTTACGAGCAGTACTTC
>few|14|TRBD2|TRBV11-3|TRBJ2-3
CASSSPGLAASQYF
TGTGCCAGCAGCTCCCCGGGACTAGCGGCATCGCAGTATTTT
>many|11|NA|TRBV3-1|TRBJ2-5
CASRGSKTQYF
TGTGCCAGCAGGGGGTCGAAGACCCAGTACTTC
>NA|13|NA|TRBV6-1|TRBJ2-1
CAGGRGPGNEQFF
TGTGCCGGGGGCCGAGGGCCAGGGAATGAGCAGTTCTTC
>many|13|NA|TRBV12-3/TRBV12-4|TRBJ2-7
CASRADRTHEQYF
TGTGCCAGCAGGGCCGACAGGACCCACGAGCAGTACTTC
>NA|12|NA|TRBV3-1|TRBJ2-7
CASSRNLGEQYF
TGTGCCAGCAGCCGAAATCTAGGCGAGCAGTACTTC
>many|15|NA|TRBV5-1|TRBJ2-7
CASSPDPTGPYEQYF
TGCGCCAGCAGCCCGGACCCGACAGGACCCTACGAGCAGTACTTC
>NA|16|TRBD2|TRBV6-1|TRBJ2-7
CASSHRVLAGAYEQYF
TGTGCCAGCAGTCACCGGGTGTTAGCGGGAGCCTACGAGCAGTACTTC
>NA|12|TRBD2|TRBV29-1|TRBJ2-5
CSVGEGAETQYF
TGCAGCGTTGGGGAGGGCGCGGAGACCCAGTACTTC
>NA|17|TRBD2|TRBV12-3/TRBV12-4|TRBJ2-1
CASSYRGTSGKYNEQFF
TGTGCCAGCAGTTACCGCGGGACTAGCGGGAAATACAATGAGCAGTTCTTC
>medium-sized|12|NA|TRBV2|TRBJ2-3
CASSGNLDTQYF
TGTGCCAGCAGTGGGAATCTGGATACGCAGTATTTT
>few|16|TRBD2|TRBV25-1|TRBJ2-5
CASSESSGSPQETQYF
TGTGCCAGCAGTGAATCTAGCGGGAGCCCCCAAGAGACCCAGTACTTC
>NA|14|NA|TRBV11-1|TRBJ1-5
CASSIPGTHQPQHF
TGTGCCAGCAGCATTCCCGGGACGCATCAGCCCCAGCATTTT
>NA|13|TRBD2|TRBV10-2|TRBJ2-1
CASRGTSANEQFF
TGCGCCAGCAGAGGGACTAGCGCCAATGAGCAGTTCTTC
>few|15|NA|TRBV10-3|TRBJ1-5
CAISESPSGDQPQHF
TGTGCCATCAGTGAGTCGCCCTCAGGGGATCAGCCCCAGCATTTT
>many|15|NA|TRBV11-2|TRBJ2-2
CASSATPTGPGELFF
TGTGCCAGCAGCGCTACGCCGACCGGGCCCGGGGAGCTGTTTTTT
>few|15|NA|TRBV9|TRBJ2-3
CASSFQLGSTDTQYF
TGTGCCAGCAGCTTCCAACTAGGTTCCACAGATACGCAGTATTTT
>NA|16|TRBD1|TRBV7-9|TRBJ2-3
CASSLAGTGSADTQYF
TGTGCCAGCAGCTTGGCCGGGACAGGGAGCGCAGATACGCAGTATTTT
>few|15|NA|TRBV11-3|TRBJ2-3
CASSLEGADTDTQYF
TGTGCCAGCAGCTTAGAAGGGGCGGACACAGATACGCAGTATTTT
>few|16|TRBD1|TRBV19|TRBJ1-5
CASSDHEQGVDQPQHF
TGTGCCAGTAGTGACCACGAGCAGGGGGTGGATCAGCCCCAGCATTTT
>NA|15|NA|TRBV10-1|TRBJ2-3
CASSDGLARTDTQYF
TGCGCCAGCAGTGACGGGCTAGCTCGCACAGATACGCAGTATTTT
>NA|14|NA|TRBV19|TRBJ1-1
CASSIGGGFTEAFF
TGTGCCAGTAGTATAGGGGGCGGGTTTACTGAAGCTTTCTTT
>few|17|TRBD2|TRBV20-1|TRBJ2-3
CSADAGNSGRWTDTQYF
TGCAGTGCTGACGCGGGAAATAGCGGGAGGTGGACAGATACGCAGTATTTT
>many|15|NA|TRBV5-1|TRBJ1-1
CASSLSAGKNTEAFF
TGCGCCAGCAGCTTGTCGGCAGGCAAGAACACTGAAGCTTTCTTT
>many|15|NA|TRBV28|TRBJ2-5
CASAPQGAPQETQYF
TGTGCCAGCGCCCCTCAAGGCGCCCCTCAAGAGACCCAGTACTTC
>NA|16|NA|TRBV12-3/TRBV12-4|TRBJ1-6
CASSHGRLGLNSPLHF
TGTGCCAGCAGCCACGGCAGGTTGGGGTTGAATTCACCCCTCCACTTT
>NA|15|NA|TRBV7-2|TRBJ2-3
CASSSMGIGADTQYF
TGTGCCAGCAGCTCCATGGGGATAGGGGCGGATACGCAGTATTTT
>NA|14|NA|TRBV11-3|TRBJ2-5
CASSRDFLEEAQYF
TGTGCCAGCAGTCGGGACTTTCTGGAGGAGGCCCAGTACTTC
>many|13|NA|TRBV12-3/TRBV12-4|TRBJ2-3
CASSLQGPDTQYF
TGTGCCAGCAGTCTACAGGGCCCAGATACGCAGTATTTT
>NA|15|TRBD1|TRBV28|TRBJ2-1
CASSLGGQGAVEQFF
TGTGCCAGCAGTTTAGGCGGACAGGGGGCGGTTGAGCAGTTCTTC
>NA|16|NA|TRBV10-2|TRBJ2-1
CASSDLEGALGNEQFF
TGCGCCAGCAGTGATCTTGAGGGAGCCCTTGGGAATGAGCAGTTCTTC
>NA|13|NA|TRBV12-3/TRBV12-4|TRBJ1-2
CASRKQVSYGYTF
TGTGCCAGCAGGAAACAGGTTTCCTATGGCTACACCTTC
>NA|15|TRBD1|TRBV24-1|TRBJ2-5
CATSDFDRGRETQYF
TGTGCCACCAGTGATTTTGACAGGGGGCGAGAGACCCAGTACTTC
>NA|15|TRBD2|TRBV12-5|TRBJ2-5
CASGLGLAGAETQYF
TGTGCTAGTGGTTTGGGACTAGCGGGAGCAGAGACCCAGTACTTC
>NA|12|NA|TRBV19|TRBJ1-3
CATQVPGNTIYF
TGTGCCACACAGGTCCCTGGAAACACCATATATTTT
>NA|12|NA|TRBV9|TRBJ1-1
CASPGRITDAFF
TGTGCCAGTCCTGGACGGATCACTGACGCTTTCTTT
>NA|17|NA|TRBV19|TRBJ2-2
CASSIEGGGTNTGELFF
TGTGCCAGTAGTATAGAAGGGGGAGGGACTAACACCGGGGAGCTGTTTTTT